This TCR beta chain is drawn from a study of CD8 T cells in ankylosing spondylitis (dated by TCRdb to 2017 to 2019). Some background on the complete study: The study set out to find disease-linked TCR variants by profiling T cell receptor beta repertoires in ankylosing spondylitis patients and healthy donors. The whole study cohort included 85 to 120 healthy donors and about two dozen ankylosing spondylitis patients. Samples of peripheral blood were taken, and for ankylosing spondylitis patients, synovial fluid was collected as well.

Synovial fluid samples were paired with blood samples taken from the same ankylosing spondylitis patients. V is clipped by 7 bases and J by 6 bases, and the sequence between their germline boundaries is 16 bases long. CDR1 and CDR2 are drawn from the germline V gene: SQVTM, ANQGSEA. Measured from the cysteine to the phenylalanine, the CDR3 is 13 residues long. Only the CDR3 part of the read is kept: 39 bases, read in frame from the first base. Notes on this clonotype: The antigen it recognizes is unknown. Within one base of it there is no much larger clone, and no base qualities were kept.

These reads were obtained on an Illumina HiSeq 2500. Quantitative 5'-RACE with molecular barcodes was used to prepare TCR beta libraries. As for the authors' bioinformatics: A new computational method, built on a probabilistic model of VDJ rearrangement, was used to identify disease-linked TCR variants. The raw public reads went through TCRdb reprocessing: fastp at Q25, MiXCR clone calling, in-frame beta chains kept. Every distinct CDR3 protein forms one entry, paired with its most common genes and DNA. The V and J calls, along with clone size, are taken from TCRdb and not from the paper's own processing. This sample comprises about 150,000 distinct CDR3 sequences, roughly 44% of them detected only once. Clones ranked in the top ten supply 15% of the sample. The research as a whole found: The disease-linked clones were reported to be significantly enriched in matched synovial fluid samples from ankylosing spondylitis patients. Blood from ankylosing spondylitis patients appeared to be characterized by a TCR beta motif made up of several highly homologous amino acid variants. The disease-linked clones showed a CD8+ phenotype and occurred at relatively low frequencies in peripheral blood. Some motif variants had previously been reported in the synovial fluid and blood of reactive arthritis patients, which suggests shared mechanisms of disease initiation.

This receptor chain uses TRBV29-1 and TRBJ2-1; possibly the D gene is TRBD2, per 5 matching bases. The clonotype comes from a male donor with ankylosing spondylitis. Sequenced input: synovial fluid, either unsorted or a sorted T cell fraction (not recorded which). The DNA sequence is given as TGCAGCGCCAGCGAGGGTGGGGTCAATGAGCAGTTCTTC. Translated, this gives CSASEGGVNEQFF.